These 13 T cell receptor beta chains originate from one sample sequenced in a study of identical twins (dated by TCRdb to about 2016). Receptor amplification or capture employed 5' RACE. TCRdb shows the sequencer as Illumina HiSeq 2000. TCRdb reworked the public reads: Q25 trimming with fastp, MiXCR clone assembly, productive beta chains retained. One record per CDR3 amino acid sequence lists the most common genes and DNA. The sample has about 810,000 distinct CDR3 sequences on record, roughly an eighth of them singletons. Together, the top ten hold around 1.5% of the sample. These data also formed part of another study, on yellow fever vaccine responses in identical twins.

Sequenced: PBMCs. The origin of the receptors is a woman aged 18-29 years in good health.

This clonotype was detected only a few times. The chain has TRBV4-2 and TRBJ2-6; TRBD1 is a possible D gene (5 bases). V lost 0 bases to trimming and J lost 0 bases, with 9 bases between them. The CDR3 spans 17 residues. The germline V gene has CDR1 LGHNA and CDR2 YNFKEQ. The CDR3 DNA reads TGTGCCAGCAGCCAAGATTTACAGGACTCTGGGGCCAACGTCCTGACTTTC. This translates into CASSQDLQDSGANVLTF.

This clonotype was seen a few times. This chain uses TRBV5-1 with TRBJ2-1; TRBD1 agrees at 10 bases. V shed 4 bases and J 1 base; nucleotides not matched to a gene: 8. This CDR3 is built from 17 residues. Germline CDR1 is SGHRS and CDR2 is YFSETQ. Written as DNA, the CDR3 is TGCGCCAGCAGCCTGTCACCGGGACAGGGGTCCTACAATGAGCAGTTCTTC. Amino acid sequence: CASSLSPGQGSYNEQFF.

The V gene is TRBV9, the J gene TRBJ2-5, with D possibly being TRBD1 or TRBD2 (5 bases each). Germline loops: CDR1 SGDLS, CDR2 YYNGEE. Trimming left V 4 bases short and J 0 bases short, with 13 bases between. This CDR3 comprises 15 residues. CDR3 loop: CASSRDPSYQETQYF. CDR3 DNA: TGTGCCAGCAGCCGGGACCCTAGCTACCAAGAGACCCAGTACTTC.

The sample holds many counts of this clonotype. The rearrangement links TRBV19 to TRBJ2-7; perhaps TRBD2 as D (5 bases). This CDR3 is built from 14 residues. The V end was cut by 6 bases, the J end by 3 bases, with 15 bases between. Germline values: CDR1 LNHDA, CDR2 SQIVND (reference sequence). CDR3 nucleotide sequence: TGTGCCAGTAGCCCTAGCATGGCTAGCTACGAGCAGTACTTC. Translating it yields CASSPSMASYEQYF.

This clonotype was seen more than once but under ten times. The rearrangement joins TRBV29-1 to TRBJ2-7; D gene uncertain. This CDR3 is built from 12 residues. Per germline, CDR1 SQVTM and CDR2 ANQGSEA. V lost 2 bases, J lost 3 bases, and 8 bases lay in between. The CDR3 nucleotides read TGCAGCGTTGAACATCAGGACTACGAGCAGTACTTC. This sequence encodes CSVEHQDYEQYF.

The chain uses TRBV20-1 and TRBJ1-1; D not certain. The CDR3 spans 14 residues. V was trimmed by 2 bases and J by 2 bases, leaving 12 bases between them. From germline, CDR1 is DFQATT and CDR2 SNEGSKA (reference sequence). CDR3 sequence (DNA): TGCAGTGCTAGATCGGCAGGCCTCAACACTGAAGCTTTCTTT. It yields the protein CSARSAGLNTEAFF.

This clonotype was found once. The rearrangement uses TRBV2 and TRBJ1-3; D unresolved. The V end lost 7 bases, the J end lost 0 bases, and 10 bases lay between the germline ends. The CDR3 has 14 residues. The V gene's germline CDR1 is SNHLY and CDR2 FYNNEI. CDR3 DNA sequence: TGTGCCAGCACGGGCGGGAGCTCTGGAAACACCATATATTTT. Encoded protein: CASTGGSSGNTIYF.

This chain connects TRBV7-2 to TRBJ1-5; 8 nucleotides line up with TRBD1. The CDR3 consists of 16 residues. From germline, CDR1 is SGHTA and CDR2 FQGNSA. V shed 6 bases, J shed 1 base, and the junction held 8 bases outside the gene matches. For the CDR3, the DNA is TGTGCCAGCAGGTGGACAGACAGGGGAAGCAATCAGCCCCAGCATTTT. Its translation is CASRWTDRGSNQPQHF.

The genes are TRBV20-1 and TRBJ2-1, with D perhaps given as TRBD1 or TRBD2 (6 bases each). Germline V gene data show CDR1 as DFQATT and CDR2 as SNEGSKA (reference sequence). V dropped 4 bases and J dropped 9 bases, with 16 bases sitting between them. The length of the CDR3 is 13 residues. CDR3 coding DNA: TGCAGTGCTATAAGGGGGGCAAAGGGTGAGCAGTTCTTC. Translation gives CSAIRGAKGEQFF.

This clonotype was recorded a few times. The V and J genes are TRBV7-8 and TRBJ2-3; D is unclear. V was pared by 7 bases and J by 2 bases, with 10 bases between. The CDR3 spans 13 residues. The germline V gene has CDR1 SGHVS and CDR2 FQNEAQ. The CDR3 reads CASTGGSTDTQYF. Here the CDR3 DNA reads TGTGCCAGCACGGGCGGTTCCACAGATACGCAGTATTTT.

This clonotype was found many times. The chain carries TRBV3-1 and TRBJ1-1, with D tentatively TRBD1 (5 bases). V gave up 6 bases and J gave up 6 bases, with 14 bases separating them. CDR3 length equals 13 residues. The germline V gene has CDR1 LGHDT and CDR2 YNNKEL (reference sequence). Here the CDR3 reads CASRHLGASEAFF. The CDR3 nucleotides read TGTGCCAGCAGACACCTAGGGGCGTCTGAAGCTTTCTTT.

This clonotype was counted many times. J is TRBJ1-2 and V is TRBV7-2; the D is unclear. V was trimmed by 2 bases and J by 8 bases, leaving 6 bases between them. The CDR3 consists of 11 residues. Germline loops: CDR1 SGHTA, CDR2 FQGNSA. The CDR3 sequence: CASSLFEGYTF. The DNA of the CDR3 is TGTGCCAGCAGCTTATTCGAGGGCTACACCTTC.

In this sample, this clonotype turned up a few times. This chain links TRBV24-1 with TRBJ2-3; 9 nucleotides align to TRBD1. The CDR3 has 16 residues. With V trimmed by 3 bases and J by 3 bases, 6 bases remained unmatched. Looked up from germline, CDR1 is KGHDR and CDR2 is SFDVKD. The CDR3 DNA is TGTGCCACCAGTGATGGGGGGACAGGGAGGACAGATACGCAGTATTTT. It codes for CATSDGGTGRTDTQYF.